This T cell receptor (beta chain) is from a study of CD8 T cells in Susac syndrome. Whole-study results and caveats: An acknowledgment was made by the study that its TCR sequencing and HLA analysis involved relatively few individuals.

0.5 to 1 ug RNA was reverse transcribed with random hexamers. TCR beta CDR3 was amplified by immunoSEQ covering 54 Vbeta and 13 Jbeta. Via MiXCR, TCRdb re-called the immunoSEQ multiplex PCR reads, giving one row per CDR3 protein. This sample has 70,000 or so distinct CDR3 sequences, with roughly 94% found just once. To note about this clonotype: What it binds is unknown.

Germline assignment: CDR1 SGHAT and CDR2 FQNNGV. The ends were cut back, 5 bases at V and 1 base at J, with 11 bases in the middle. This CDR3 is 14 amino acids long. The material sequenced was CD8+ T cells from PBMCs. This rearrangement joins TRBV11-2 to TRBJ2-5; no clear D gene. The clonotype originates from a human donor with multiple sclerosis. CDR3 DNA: TGTGCCAGCAGCCCTGATGGAAGCCAAGAGACCCAGTACTTC. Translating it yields CASSPDGSQETQYF.